This is a list of T cell receptor beta chains from one sample in a study of T cells after yellow fever vaccination. TCRdb ran MiXCR on the 5' RACE reads and lists one entry per CDR3 protein. The sample carries some 260,000 distinct CDR3 sequences, about 5% recorded once. Sequences were derived from CD4+ T cells sorted from PBMCs, sampled on the day of the yellow fever booster vaccination. These receptors were collected from a man between 18 and 29 years old who received the YFV17D yellow fever vaccine. Each CDR3 is given with its conserved first and last residue. Fields, in order: V gene, J gene, clone size, D gene, CDR3 protein, CDR3 DNA. D genes are given only for firm matches. Size is omitted from some rows. Given values are once, few, many or a class for expanded clones.

v_gene: TRBV12-3/TRBV12-4; j_gene: TRBJ2-5; abundance: many; d_gene: .; CDR3aa: CASSLLETQYF; CDR3nt: TGTGCCAGCAGTTTGTTAGAGACCCAGTACTTC
v_gene: TRBV29-1; j_gene: TRBJ2-3; abundance: few; d_gene: TRBD1; CDR3aa: CSVEETGPGTDTQYF; CDR3nt: TGCAGCGTTGAAGAGACAGGGCCTGGCACAGATACGCAGTATTTT
v_gene: TRBV7-2; j_gene: TRBJ2-5; abundance: few; d_gene: .; CDR3aa: CASSHSWDGETQYF; CDR3nt: TGTGCCAGCAGCCACTCGTGGGACGGGGAGACCCAGTACTTC
v_gene: TRBV11-2; j_gene: TRBJ2-3; abundance: few; d_gene: TRBD2; CDR3aa: CASSLDPLAGVTDTQYF; CDR3nt: TGTGCCAGCAGCTTAGATCCCCTAGCGGGGGTGACAGATACGCAGTATTTT
v_gene: TRBV7-2; j_gene: TRBJ1-3; abundance: .; d_gene: .; CDR3aa: CASSLGTENTIYF; CDR3nt: TGTGCCAGCAGCTTAGGGACAGAAAACACCATATATTTT
v_gene: TRBV5-1; j_gene: TRBJ1-1; abundance: once; d_gene: TRBD1; CDR3aa: CASSLVPDRGHSYTEAFF; CDR3nt: TGCGCCAGCAGCTTGGTTCCCGACAGGGGGCATTCGTACACTGAAGCTTTCTTT
v_gene: TRBV7-9; j_gene: TRBJ2-7; abundance: few; d_gene: TRBD2; CDR3aa: CASSSSGGSYEQYF; CDR3nt: TGTGCCAGCAGCTCCTCGGGGGGTTCCTACGAGCAGTACTTC
v_gene: TRBV27; j_gene: TRBJ1-6; abundance: few; d_gene: .; CDR3aa: CASSSDSGSGYSPLHF; CDR3nt: TGTGCCAGCAGTTCAGACTCAGGATCGGGGTATTCACCCCTCCACTTT
v_gene: TRBV2; j_gene: TRBJ1-6; abundance: many; d_gene: .; CDR3aa: CASQTFHNSPLHF; CDR3nt: TGTGCCAGCCAGACATTCCATAATTCACCCCTCCACTTT
v_gene: TRBV5-1; j_gene: TRBJ2-7; abundance: many; d_gene: .; CDR3aa: CASSLVEPYEQYF; CDR3nt: TGCGCCAGCAGCTTGGTGGAACCCTACGAGCAGTACTTC
v_gene: TRBV7-9; j_gene: TRBJ1-1; abundance: few; d_gene: .; CDR3aa: CASSLSHDAEAFF; CDR3nt: TGTGCCAGCAGCTTAAGCCACGACGCTGAAGCTTTCTTT
v_gene: TRBV3-1; j_gene: TRBJ2-5; abundance: many; d_gene: .; CDR3aa: CASSHGPDSSETQYF; CDR3nt: TGTGCCAGCAGCCACGGGCCGGACTCCTCGGAGACCCAGTACTTC
v_gene: TRBV6-1; j_gene: TRBJ1-1; abundance: many; d_gene: .; CDR3aa: CASSPLGGRGNTEAFF; CDR3nt: TGTGCCAGCAGTCCGTTGGGGGGGCGAGGGAACACTGAAGCTTTCTTT
v_gene: TRBV12-3/TRBV12-4; j_gene: TRBJ1-1; abundance: many; d_gene: .; CDR3aa: CASSSHRATNTEAFF; CDR3nt: TGTGCCAGCAGTTCCCACAGGGCCACGAACACTGAAGCTTTCTTT
v_gene: TRBV9; j_gene: TRBJ1-6; abundance: few; d_gene: .; CDR3aa: CASSGLPRSPLHF; CDR3nt: TGTGCCAGCAGTGGGCTTCCGCGCTCACCCCTCCACTTT